One T cell receptor beta chain is described in this entry. Its antigen is unknown. A much larger clone sits a single nucleotide away, making a read error possible. The study tagged each TCR cDNA molecule with a unique molecular identifier. Each CDR3 protein gets one entry after TCRdb re-called the 5' RACE reads with MiXCR. Altogether under 150,000 distinct CDR3 sequences are present, less than 14% being singletons, with the ten largest covering approximately 24%. This entry is derived from a study of spatial heterogeneity in lung cancer. Study-wide findings and caveats: Ubiquitous expanded tumor TCRs showed up in blood more at resection than follow-up.

Germline CDR1 is SGHVS and CDR2 is FQNEAQ. This CDR3 contains 15 residues. Indicated time point: blood at routine non-recurrence follow-up after resection. The input material, whole RNA from tumor, nontumor lung or frozen PBMC, was sequenced unsorted. The sequences come from PBMCs, collected at follow-up. The J gene is TRBJ2-7, the V gene TRBV7-8; either TRBD1 or TRBD2 may fit D (5 bases each). This receptor was identified in a female donor with early-stage non-small cell lung cancer. In DNA, the CDR3 is TGTACCAGCAGCTTATCCGGGGCGAGCTCCTACGAGCAGTACTTC. As protein: CTSSLSGASSYEQYF.